The 10 T cell receptor beta chains given below trace back to one sample, sequenced in a study of identical twins. TCRdb independently ran MiXCR on the 5' RACE reads; one entry per CDR3 protein. The sample has fewer than 800,000 distinct CDR3 sequences, about 7% seen once; the top ten hold about 1.5%. This same sample was also part of a study on yellow fever vaccine responses in identical twins.

Sequencing was done on a sample of PBMCs. The source of these receptors is a woman under 30 in good health.

At least ten counts were recorded for this clonotype. The chain recombines TRBV28 with TRBJ1-1; TRBD1 matches 9 bases. The ends lost 2 bases at V and 5 bases at J; junction bases unmatched: 6. This CDR3 has 15 residues. Germline values: CDR1 MDHEN, CDR2 SYDVKM. The CDR3: CASSLPQGARTEAFF. The DNA of the CDR3 is TGTGCCAGCAGTTTACCACAGGGGGCTCGGACTGAAGCTTTCTTT.

V and J are TRBV4-2 and TRBJ2-7; 13 bases fit TRBD2. Germline V CDR1 and CDR2: LGHNA, YNFKEQ. V lost 3 bases to trimming and J lost 1 base; unmatched junction nucleotides: 3. The CDR3 length is 16 residues. The CDR3 bases are TGTGCCAGCAGCCAGACTAGCGGGAGGTCGTCCTACGAGCAGTACTTC. Residues: CASSQTSGRSSYEQYF.

This clonotype has a count of ten or more. The chain combines TRBV5-1 with TRBJ2-1; D gene unclear. V was pared by 0 bases and J by 8 bases, with 15 bases between. The germline gives CDR1 SGHRS, CDR2 YFSETQ. This CDR3 is 15 amino acids long. The CDR3 region is CASSLEPGSAHEQFF. The CDR3 bases are TGCGCCAGCAGCTTGGAACCTGGCAGTGCGCATGAGCAGTTCTTC.

The table lists this clonotype with many counts. V is TRBV5-1 and J is TRBJ1-5; 9 bases match TRBD1. The CDR3 covers 15 residues. CDR1 SGHRS and CDR2 YFSETQ come from the germline V gene. V was pared by 4 bases and J by 4 bases, with 6 bases of the junction left unmatched. DNA for the CDR3: TGCGCCAGCAGCACTGGGACAGGGAATAATCAGCCCCAGCATTTT. Amino acid sequence: CASSTGTGNNQPQHF.

The table lists this clonotype with a few counts. The chain has TRBV28 and TRBJ2-1; 10 bases are a match to TRBD2. CDR3 size: 15 residues. CDR1 and CDR2 from the germline V gene are MDHEN and SYDVKM. The V segment lost 7 bases and the J segment 2 bases; nucleotides outside the gene matches: 5. The CDR3 spells CASTYGTSAYNEQFF. The CDR3 DNA follows: TGTGCCAGCACCTACGGGACTAGCGCCTACAATGAGCAGTTCTTC. The full variable domain, its missing parts supplied by reference TRBV28 and TRBJ2-1, is DVKVTQSSRYLVKRTGEKVFLECVQDMDHENMFWYRQDPGLGLRLIYFSYDVKMKEKGDIPEGYSVSREKKERFSLILESASTNQTSMYLCASTYGTSAYNEQFFGPGTRLTVL.

This clonotype has a handful of counts. CDR3 nucleotides: TGCAGCGCAGGGGCAGGGAGCAATGAGCAGTTCTTC. Translated, it gives CSAGAGSNEQFF. The gene calls are TRBV29-1 and TRBJ2-1; a possible D gene is TRBD1 (6 bases). Germline lookup yields CDR1 SQVTM and CDR2 ANQGSEA. V lost 7 bases and J 6 bases, leaving 13 bases between the germline ends. The CDR3 contains 12 residues.

The V gene is TRBV12-3 or TRBV12-4, the J gene TRBJ1-1; D ambiguous. The CDR3 is 12 amino acids. V was trimmed by 8 bases and J by 6 bases, leaving 13 bases between them. The CDR3 sequence: CASRARKSEAFF. CDR3 DNA: TGTGCCAGCCGGGCTAGGAAGTCTGAAGCTTTCTTT.

Notes on this clonotype: Possible read error: a much larger clone is one base away. This chain links TRBV10-3 with TRBJ2-1, with D possibly being TRBD1 (5 bases). Germline lookup yields CDR1 ENHRY and CDR2 SYGVKD. This CDR3 region has 14 residues. The CDR3 region is CAISDGQGPNKQFF. The CDR3 coding sequence is TGTGCCATCAGTGACGGTCAGGGCCCCAATAAGCAGTTCTTC.

This clonotype was seen at least ten times. DNA for the CDR3: TGTGCCAGCAGCTCACAGGGGACAGGTGAGCAGTTCTTC. Its translation: CASSSQGTGEQFF. This sequence joins TRBV7-2 and TRBJ2-1, with 8 bases aligning to TRBD1. CDR1 is SGHTA, CDR2 FQGNSA, per germline. This CDR3 is 13 amino acids long. Germline trimming cut 4 bases from V and 9 bases from J; bases unmatched to any gene: 5.

This clonotype was seen more than once but under ten times. The chain recombines TRBV20-1 with TRBJ2-1; TRBD2 matches 8 bases. V trimming: 3 bases; J trimming: 9 bases; junction bases outside the gene matches: 10. The CDR3 sequence is 14 residues long. Germline V gene data show CDR1 as DFQATT and CDR2 as SNEGSKA (reference sequence). CDR3 nucleotide sequence: TGCAGTGCTAGGGACGAGCGGGAGATCGGTGAGCAGTTCTTC. This codes for CSARDEREIGEQFF.